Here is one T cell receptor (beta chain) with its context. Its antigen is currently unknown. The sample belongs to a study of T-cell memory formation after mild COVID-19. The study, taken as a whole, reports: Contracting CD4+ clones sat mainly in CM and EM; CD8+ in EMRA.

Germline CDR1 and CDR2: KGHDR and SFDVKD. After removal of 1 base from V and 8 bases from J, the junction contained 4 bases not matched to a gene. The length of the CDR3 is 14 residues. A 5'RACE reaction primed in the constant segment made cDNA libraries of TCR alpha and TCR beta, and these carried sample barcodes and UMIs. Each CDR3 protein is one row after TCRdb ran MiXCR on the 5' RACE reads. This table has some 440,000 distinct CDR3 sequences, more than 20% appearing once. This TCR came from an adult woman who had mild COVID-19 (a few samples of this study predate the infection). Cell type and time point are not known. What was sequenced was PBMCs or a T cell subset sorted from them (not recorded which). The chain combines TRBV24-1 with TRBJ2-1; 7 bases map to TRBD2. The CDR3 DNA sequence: TGTGCCACCAGTGATTTTGGGGAGGGTTATGAGCAGTTCTTC. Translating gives CATSDFGEGYEQFF.